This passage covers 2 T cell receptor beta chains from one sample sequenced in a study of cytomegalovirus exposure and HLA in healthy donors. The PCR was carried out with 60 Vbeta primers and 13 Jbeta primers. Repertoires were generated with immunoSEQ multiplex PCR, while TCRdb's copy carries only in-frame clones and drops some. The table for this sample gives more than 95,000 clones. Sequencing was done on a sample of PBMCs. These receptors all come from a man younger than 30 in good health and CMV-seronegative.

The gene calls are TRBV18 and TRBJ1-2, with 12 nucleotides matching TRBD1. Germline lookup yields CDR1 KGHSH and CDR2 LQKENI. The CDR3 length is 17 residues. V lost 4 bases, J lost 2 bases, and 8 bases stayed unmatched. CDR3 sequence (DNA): TGTGCCAGCTCACTATCCGGGACAGGGGGCGTCAACTATGGCTACACCTTC. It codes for CASSLSGTGGVNYGYTF.

CDR3 in DNA: TGTGCCAGCAGCCTGGGACTGGCCACCGGGGAGCTGTTTTTT. It codes for CASSLGLATGELFF. V gene TRBV9 combines with J gene TRBJ2-2; tentatively, D is TRBD2 (6 bases). This CDR3 contains 14 residues. The V gene's germline CDR1 is SGDLS and CDR2 YYNGEE. The V gene lost 4 bases and the J gene lost 4 bases, with 11 bases spanning the gap.